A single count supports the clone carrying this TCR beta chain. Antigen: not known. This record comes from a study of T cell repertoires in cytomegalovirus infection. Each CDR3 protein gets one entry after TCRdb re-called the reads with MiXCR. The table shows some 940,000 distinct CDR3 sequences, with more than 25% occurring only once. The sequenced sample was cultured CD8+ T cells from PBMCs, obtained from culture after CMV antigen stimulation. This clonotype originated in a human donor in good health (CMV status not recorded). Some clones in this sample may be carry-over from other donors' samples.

The CDR3 DNA follows: TGTGCCAGCAGCCATTACTACGGACAGTTCGACGACTACAATGAGCAGTTCTTC. This translates into CASSHYYGQFDDYNEQFF. The chain carries TRBV14 and TRBJ2-1, with D tentatively TRBD1 (6 bases). V lost 3 bases, J lost 3 bases, and 21 bases lay in between. Per the germline V gene, CDR1 is SGHDN and CDR2 is FVKESK. This CDR3 region has 18 residues. Looking up the rest from reference TRBV14 and TRBJ2-1 gives the full variable domain: EAGVTQFPSHSVIEKGQTVTLRCDPISGHDNLYWYRRVMGKEIKFLLHFVKESKQDESGMPNNRFLAERTGGTYSTLKVQPAELEDSGVYFCASSHYYGQFDDYNEQFFGPGTRLTVL.